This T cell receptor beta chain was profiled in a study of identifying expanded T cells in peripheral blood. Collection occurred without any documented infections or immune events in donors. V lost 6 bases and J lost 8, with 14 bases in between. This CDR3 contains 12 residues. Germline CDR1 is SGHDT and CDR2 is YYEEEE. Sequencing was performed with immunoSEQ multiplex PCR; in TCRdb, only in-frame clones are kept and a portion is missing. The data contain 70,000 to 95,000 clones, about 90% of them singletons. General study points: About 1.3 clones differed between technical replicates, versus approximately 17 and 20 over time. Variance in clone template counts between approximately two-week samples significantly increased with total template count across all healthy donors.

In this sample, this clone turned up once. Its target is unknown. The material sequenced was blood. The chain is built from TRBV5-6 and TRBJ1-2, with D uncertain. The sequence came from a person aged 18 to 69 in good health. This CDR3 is CASIWRGGGYTF. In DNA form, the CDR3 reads TGTGCCAGCATATGGCGCGGCGGAGGCTACACCTTC.